This T cell receptor beta chain was retrieved from a study of blood T cell repertoires in COVID-19. The germline gives CDR1 LGHNT, CDR2 FRNRAP. This CDR3 has 20 amino acids. Trimming took 0 bases from V and 0 from J; bases not matched to a gene: 12. In the study's own analysis: Reference gene primer amplification in the assay estimated nucleated cell counts. Clones were read by immunoSEQ multiplex PCR, and TCRdb kept only the in-frame ones, dropping some. The V and J calls and clone size were taken over from that table, and D and trimming were inferred from the DNA. Among roughly 180,000 clones listed, more than 80% were seen once.

Sequenced sample: PBMCs or T cells enriched from blood (not recorded which). The chain carries TRBV12-5 and TRBJ2-7, with 12 bases identical to TRBD1. This sequence was found in a man aged 40-55 years who had recovered from COVID-19. The CDR3 region is CASGLVLGTGGLSHSYEQYF. Here the CDR3 DNA reads TGTGCTAGTGGTTTGGTACTCGGGACAGGGGGCCTCTCCCACTCCTACGAGCAGTACTTC.